This section outlines one T cell receptor (beta chain) sequence together with its context. Its target is unknown. Positive CCR7 selection of CD45RO-negative cells yielded the naive CD8 cells, and terminally differentiated effector memory CD45RA+ cells were excluded. V lost 3 bases to trimming and J lost 3 bases, with 8 bases between them. The CDR3 is made up of 13 amino acids. Looked up from germline, CDR1 is MDHEN and CDR2 is SYDVKM. This entry comes from a study of shared clonotypes between healthy human individuals. General observations from the study: Few donors restricted represented genetic and exposure-history diversity. Naive CD4 clonotypes overlapped across a handful of donors at around 4.8%.

The assay was run at deep level. Assay used: immunoSEQ multiplex PCR; TCRdb lists only in-frame clones, some missing. The sample holds some 630,000 clones, around 96% seen once. The receptor comes from a woman between 25 and 40 years old in good health. The gene calls are TRBV28 and TRBJ1-2; D remains ambiguous. Material for sequencing was naive CD8+ T cells sorted from blood. The DNA of the CDR3 is TGTGCCAGCAGTTTTCGGCCGGACTATGGCTACACCTTC. Translated: CASSFRPDYGYTF.